The 17 T cell receptor beta chains presented below share a single source sample, sequenced in a study of cytomegalovirus exposure and HLA in healthy donors. The PCR employed 60 Vbeta primers together with 13 Jbeta primers. This table comes from immunoSEQ multiplex PCR, and its TCRdb copy is limited to in-frame clones, with some not included. The sample includes 150,000 to 200,000 clones, around four fifths of them seen just once. The sample consisted of PBMCs. The receptors here all came from a young man in good health and CMV-seronegative.

This chain uses TRBV12-5 with TRBJ1-3; 12 bases agree with TRBD1. V was clipped by 3 bases and J by 4 bases; unmatched bases: 4. Germline CDR1 and CDR2: LGHNT and FRNRAP. This CDR3 is 16 amino acids long. CDR3 protein: CASGFGTGGNGNTIYF. In DNA, the CDR3 is TGTGCTAGTGGTTTCGGGACAGGGGGCAACGGAAACACCATATATTTT.

V usage is TRBV10-3 and J usage is TRBJ2-1; 10 bases align to TRBD1. Trimming took 0 bases from V and 6 from J; bases not matched to a gene: 8. Germline V gene lookup returns CDR1 ENHRY and CDR2 SYGVKD. This CDR3 region has 17 residues. CDR3 coding DNA: TGTGCCATCAGTGAGTCTCGGGACAGGGGCCTCGTCAATGAGCAGTTCTTC. As protein: CAISESRDRGLVNEQFF.

This clone was seen a single time. V gene TRBV9 combines with J gene TRBJ2-2; 10 bases fit TRBD2. The CDR3 covers 17 residues. The V segment lost 2 bases and the J segment 5 bases; nucleotides outside the gene matches: 9. Germline V gene lookup returns CDR1 SGDLS and CDR2 YYNGEE. The CDR3 is CASSVGSSGGLTGELFF. For the CDR3, the DNA is TGTGCCAGCAGCGTGGGGTCTAGCGGGGGTCTTACCGGGGAGCTGTTTTTT.

The chain carries TRBV5-4 and TRBJ1-1, with D maybe TRBD1 (6 bases). The germline V gene encodes CDR1 SGHNT and CDR2 YYREEE (reference sequence). V shed 4 bases and J shed 4 bases, with 14 bases lying between them. This CDR3 comprises 14 residues. CDR3 bases: TGTGCCAGCAGCGACACAGGGTCGGGCACTGAAGCTTTCTTT. Its translation is CASSDTGSGTEAFF.

A note on this clone: Germline is not matched at one junction end, which may reflect a read error. J is TRBJ1-2 and V is TRBV7-9; maybe TRBD1 (5 bases). Germline CDR1 reads SEHNR; CDR2 reads FQNEAQ (reference sequence). The CDR3 loop spans 13 amino acids. In nucleotides, the CDR3 is TGTTCCAGCAGCGCTGAAGGGGACTATGGCTACACCTTC. Its protein is CSSSAEGDYGYTF.

This clone was counted once. This rearrangement joins TRBV7-9 to TRBJ2-7; weak D call: TRBD1 (7 bases). From germline, CDR1 is SEHNR and CDR2 FQNEAQ (reference sequence). This CDR3 has 15 amino acids. Trimming took off 5 bases at V and 7 bases at J, with 21 bases between the two ends. This CDR3 is CASSPRGDRRGEQYF. CDR3 nucleotide sequence: TGTGCCAGCAGCCCCAGGGGGGACCGCCGGGGTGAGCAGTACTTC.

The chain couples TRBV6-5 to TRBJ2-7, with a possible D match to TRBD2 (5 bases). The CDR3 runs to 13 residues. V lost 4 bases, J lost 2 bases, and 9 bases lay in between. CDR1 is MNHEY and CDR2 is SVGAGI in the germline V gene. CDR3 bases: TGTGCCAGCAGTTTGCGGGCCGCCTACGAGCAGTACTTC. It codes for CASSLRAAYEQYF.

The chain carries TRBV12-5 and TRBJ2-7; the match to TRBD1 covers 9 bases. Germline-derived CDR1 and CDR2 are LGHNT and FRNRAP. Trimming at V came to 1 base and at J to 2 bases, leaving 9 bases not matched to a gene. The CDR3 totals 17 residues. The CDR3 DNA is TGTGCTAGTGGTTTGGCTGGGCGGGACAGGGTCCCCTACGAGCAGTACTTC. Its translation: CASGLAGRDRVPYEQYF.

V and J are TRBV5-4 and TRBJ2-5, with D hard to call. Looked up from germline, CDR1 is SGHNT and CDR2 is YYREEE (reference sequence). This CDR3 is built from 15 residues. The V end lost 6 bases, the J end lost 2 bases, and 17 bases lay between the germline ends. CDR3: CASNKQGGQQETQYF. The DNA of the CDR3 is TGTGCCAGCAACAAACAAGGTGGGCAGCAAGAGACCCAGTACTTC.

The V gene is TRBV9, the J gene TRBJ2-1, with TRBD2 matching 7 bases. The germline gives CDR1 SGDLS, CDR2 YYNGEE. J lost 3 bases, V lost 2 bases, and 8 bases had no gene match. The CDR3 has 16 residues. In DNA, the CDR3 is TGTGCCAGCAGCGTTCGCGGAGGACTAGTCTACAATGAGCAGTTCTTC. It yields the protein CASSVRGGLVYNEQFF.

This clone was recorded a few times. The rearrangement joins TRBV5-1 to TRBJ1-1, with D unclear. V dropped 3 bases and J dropped 3 bases, with 18 bases sitting between them. This CDR3 has 16 amino acids. The germline V gene encodes CDR1 SGHRS and CDR2 YFSETQ. CDR3 amino acids: CASSSTEPKVDTEAFF. CDR3 nucleotide sequence: TGCGCCAGCAGCTCGACTGAGCCGAAGGTGGACACTGAAGCTTTCTTT.

This sequence joins TRBV7-9 and TRBJ1-1, with D perhaps matching TRBD1 (6 bases). The CDR3 covers 14 residues. V dropped 3 bases and J dropped 4 bases, with 12 bases sitting between them. Germline CDR1 and CDR2: SEHNR and FQNEAQ (reference sequence). CDR3 sequence: CASSLGGLGTEAFF. CDR3 in DNA: TGTGCCAGCAGCTTGGGGGGGCTGGGCACTGAAGCTTTCTTT.

The chain joins TRBV10-2 to TRBJ2-3; TRBD2 matches 16 bases. Germline V CDR1 and CDR2: WSHSY, SAAADI. This CDR3 contains 13 residues. V dropped 6 bases and J dropped 13; count of bases not matched to a gene: 4. CDR3 residues: CASRGTSGRAEYF. In nucleotides, the CDR3 is TGCGCCAGCAGGGGGACTAGCGGGAGGGCCGAGTATTTT.

The chain couples TRBV18 to TRBJ1-4; maybe TRBD1 (5 bases). Trimming left V 2 bases short and J 2 bases short, with 12 bases between. There are 16 residues in the CDR3. The germline gives CDR1 KGHSH, CDR2 LQKENI. For the CDR3, the DNA is TGTGCCAGCTCACCAATCCAGGGTAACACTAATGAAAAACTGTTTTTT. Translated: CASSPIQGNTNEKLFF. Full variable domain (remainder filled in from reference TRBV18 and TRBJ1-4): NAGVMQNPRHLVRRRGQEARLRCSPMKGHSHVYWYRQLPEEGLKFMVYLQKENIIDESGMPKERFSAEFPKEGPSILRIQQVVRGDSAAYFCASSPIQGNTNEKLFFGSGTQLSVL.

This clone was seen only a few times. The chain carries TRBV28 and TRBJ1-2; TRBD1 is a possible D gene (6 bases). The CDR3 consists of 12 residues. Germline V CDR1 and CDR2: MDHEN, SYDVKM. Trimming left V 6 bases short and J 8 bases short, with 13 bases between. The CDR3 region has the DNA TGTGCCAGCAGGGCTACAGGGATAGGCTACACCTTC. This sequence encodes CASRATGIGYTF.

Worth noting for this clone: The junction differs from germline at one of its ends, possibly a read error. The V gene is TRBV28, the J gene TRBJ2-5, with TRBD2 identical over 7 bases. Germline CDR1 reads MDHEN; CDR2 reads SYDVKM. This CDR3 is built from 13 residues. CDR3 amino acids: CATSRGELETQYF. CDR3 DNA: TGTGCCACCAGTCGGGGGGAGTTAGAGACCCAGTACTTC.

The V call is TRBV5-1, the J call TRBJ2-2; the match to TRBD1 covers 7 bases. This CDR3 has 14 amino acids. Germline V gene lookup returns CDR1 SGHRS and CDR2 YFSETQ. V shed 6 bases and J 6 bases; nucleotides not matched to a gene: 8. The CDR3 nucleotides are TGCGCCAGCACCCTTTTGCAGGGGGCCGGGGAGCTGTTTTTT. It codes for CASTLLQGAGELFF.